The clone carrying this T cell receptor beta chain was observed a few times. Its antigen is unknown. The study ran its PCR with 60 Vbeta and 13 Jbeta primers. Sequencing used immunoSEQ multiplex PCR; TCRdb keeps in-frame clones, though not all of them. The sample contains approximately 150,000 clones, 77% of which appear only once. This record belongs to a study of cytomegalovirus exposure and HLA in healthy donors. Findings of the study overall: By a later analysis, the bulk of CMV-associated TCR beta chains appeared HLA-restricted. Specific recognition of CMV antigens was confirmed in vitro for a few chains (all CMV-associated). About 87% or about 30% of the time was how often most TCR beta V segments were productive, according to an earlier analysis.

Sequences were obtained from PBMCs. This TCR was sampled from a woman in her 30s in good health and CMV-seropositive.

The CDR3 region has the DNA TGTGCCACCAGCAAAACCGGGACAGGGGGCAATTCCAACTATGGCTACACCTTC. Translation: CATSKTGTGGNSNYGYTF. The genes are TRBV15 and TRBJ1-2; 12 nucleotides agree with TRBD1. V lost 4 bases and J lost 2; bases outside the gene matches: 11. Per germline, CDR1 LNHNV and CDR2 YYDKDF (reference sequence). The CDR3 extends over 18 amino acids.